Following are 29 T cell receptor beta chains from one sample sequenced in a study of T cells after yellow fever vaccination (dated by TCRdb to between 2018 and 2020). Taken with the paper, the label for treatment or condition translates to: live attenuated yellow fever vaccine strain. Receptor libraries were prepared by 5' RACE. Data came from an Illumina HiSeq 2500. The raw public reads went through TCRdb reprocessing: fastp at Q25, MiXCR clone calling, in-frame beta chains kept. Each entry merges the rows of one CDR3 protein and shows their most common DNA and genes. This sample gives some 160,000 distinct CDR3 sequences in total; 6.5% to 8.5% of them show up just once. Under 3% of the sample belongs to the ten largest clones. Sequenced here: CD4+ T cells sorted from PBMCs, sampled about 5 days after the first yellow fever vaccination. The receptors shown here come from a man aged 18 to 35 who received the YFV17D yellow fever vaccine.

This clonotype has more than one count but fewer than ten. The chain combines TRBV5-1 with TRBJ2-5; D is unclear. This CDR3 contains 13 residues. CDR1 is SGHRS, CDR2 YFSETQ, per germline. V lost 3 bases, J lost 5 bases, and 11 bases lay in between. The CDR3 region has the DNA TGCGCCAGCAGCTCCCTTTACGGTGAGACCCAGTACTTC. Its protein product is CASSSLYGETQYF.

V usage is TRBV9 and J usage is TRBJ2-5, with D uncertain. The germline V gene encodes CDR1 SGDLS and CDR2 YYNGEE. The CDR3 has 14 residues. Trimming pared 2 bases from V and 5 bases from J, leaving 13 bases between. CDR3: CASSVSPLSETQYF. As DNA, the CDR3 is TGTGCCAGCAGCGTGTCCCCCCTTAGTGAGACCCAGTACTTC.

At least ten counts were recorded for this clonotype. The chain uses TRBV12-3 or TRBV12-4 and TRBJ1-5, with TRBD1 as a possible D gene (6 bases). The V and J ends lost 2 bases and 6 bases respectively, with 14 bases between them. There are 15 residues in the CDR3. The CDR3 protein is CASSLNSGGSQPQHF. In DNA form, the CDR3 reads TGTGCCAGCAGTTTAAATTCCGGGGGCAGTCAGCCCCAGCATTTT.

This clonotype was counted many times. The chain combines TRBV27 with TRBJ2-2; possibly TRBD1 or TRBD2 for D (6 bases each). V gave up 4 bases and J gave up 6 bases, with 21 bases separating them. The CDR3 covers 17 residues. Germline CDR1 is MNHEY and CDR2 is SMNVEV (reference sequence). The CDR3 DNA reads TGTGCCAGCAGTTGGGGGGCTGGAACAGGTTTCGCCGGGGAGCTGTTTTTT. It encodes CASSWGAGTGFAGELFF.

This clonotype was observed many times. In nucleotides, the CDR3 is TGCGCCAGCAGCTTGGGAAGGCCCAAGACAGGGGCCAAAAACATTCAGTACTTC. It specifies CASSLGRPKTGAKNIQYF. The V and J genes are TRBV5-1 and TRBJ2-4; 7 positions match TRBD1. Germline CDR1 reads SGHRS; CDR2 reads YFSETQ. CDR3 length: 18 residues. V lost 0 bases and J lost 1; bases outside the gene matches: 10. The full variable domain, its missing parts supplied by reference TRBV5-1 and TRBJ2-4, is KAGVTQTPRYLIKTRGQQVTLSCSPISGHRSVSWYQQTPGQGLQFLFEYFSETQRNKGNFPGRFSGRQFSNSRSEMNVSTLELGDSALYLCASSLGRPKTGAKNIQYFGAGTRLSVL.

This clonotype was counted many times. Here the CDR3 DNA reads TGTGCCAGCAGTTTAGGCTGGAGGAACACTGAAGCTTTCTTT. This gives the protein CASSLGWRNTEAFF. The chain carries TRBV12-3 or TRBV12-4 and TRBJ1-1; D gene uncertain. The ends were cut back, 1 base at V and 1 base at J, with 7 bases in the middle. The CDR3 totals 14 residues.

This clonotype came up a few times. The chain employs TRBV4-2 and TRBJ2-3, with TRBD2 as a possible D gene (5 bases). Trimming took 4 bases from V and 3 from J, leaving 14 bases between them. CDR1 is LGHNA and CDR2 is YNFKEQ in the germline V gene. The CDR3 totals 15 residues. CDR3 nucleotides: TGTGCCAGCAGCCTATTGAAGGGAGCGACAGATACGCAGTATTTT. It yields the protein CASSLLKGATDTQYF.

This clonotype was observed a handful of times. The chain uses TRBV4-3 and TRBJ2-7; D might be TRBD1 (5 bases). Trimming pared 2 bases from V and 4 bases from J, leaving 21 bases between. This CDR3 is built from 17 residues. Per germline, CDR1 LGHNA and CDR2 YSLEER. CDR3 sequence reads: CASSQQPPGPLMYEQYF. The CDR3 region has the DNA TGCGCCAGCAGCCAACAGCCCCCAGGGCCCCTCATGTACGAGCAGTACTTC.

This clonotype was picked up many times. The chain couples TRBV7-2 to TRBJ2-5; D might be TRBD1 (6 bases). CDR1 is SGHTA and CDR2 is FQGNSA in the germline V gene. With 2 bases removed from V and 7 bases from J, the gap between germline ends came to 14 bases. The CDR3 length is 14 residues. The CDR3: CASSLSQGLGTQYF. For the CDR3, the DNA is TGTGCCAGCAGCTTAAGCCAGGGGTTAGGGACCCAGTACTTC.

In this sample, this clonotype turned up a few times. This chain joins TRBV19 and TRBJ1-1; TRBD1 agrees at 9 bases. Trimming removed 6 bases from V and 5 bases from J; junction bases left unmatched: 7. There are 14 residues in the CDR3. In germline, CDR1 is LNHDA, CDR2 SQIVND (reference sequence). In nucleotides, the CDR3 is TGTGCCAGTAGACGGACAGGGGAAAGGACTGAAGCTTTCTTT. The encoded protein is CASRRTGERTEAFF.

This clonotype was picked up a small number of times. The CDR3 nucleotides read TGTGCCAGCAGCACCCAAGGATCGGGGGAGACCCAGTACTTC. It is translated as CASSTQGSGETQYF. V is TRBV5-4 and J is TRBJ2-5, with D maybe TRBD2 (5 bases). The CDR3 extends over 14 amino acids. Looked up from germline, CDR1 is SGHNT and CDR2 is YYREEE (reference sequence). Trimming took 4 bases from V and 5 from J, leaving 15 bases between them.

The sample holds a few counts of this clonotype. The CDR3 DNA sequence: TGTGCCAGCAGCGTAGACAGCGGGGGGGCATACGAGCAGTACTTC. Residues: CASSVDSGGAYEQYF. The chain links TRBV9 to TRBJ2-7; TRBD2 aligns across 10 bases. Germline-derived CDR1 and CDR2 are SGDLS and YYNGEE. The CDR3 totals 15 residues. Losses at the gene ends were 0 bases for V and 4 bases for J; bases not matched to a gene: 4.

The chain combines TRBV27 with TRBJ2-2; perhaps D is TRBD1 or TRBD2 (5 bases each). The CDR3 contains 13 residues. Germline assignment: CDR1 MNHEY and CDR2 SMNVEV (reference sequence). The V end lost 8 bases, the J end lost 5 bases, and 12 bases lay between the germline ends. The CDR3 loop is CASAPGTTGELFF. As DNA, the CDR3 is TGTGCCAGCGCCCCAGGGACGACCGGGGAGCTGTTTTTT.

This clonotype was recorded many times. This rearrangement joins TRBV5-4 to TRBJ2-5, with a tentative D call TRBD1 (6 bases). Germline loops: CDR1 SGHNT, CDR2 YYREEE (reference sequence). This CDR3 has 14 amino acids. Trimming removed 0 bases from V and 5 bases from J, with 11 bases in between. This CDR3 is CASSLAGATETQYF. The CDR3 DNA sequence: TGTGCCAGCAGCTTGGCAGGGGCGACGGAGACCCAGTACTTC.

This clonotype was recorded at least ten times. CDR3 loop: CASSYASGGAGDTQYF. The CDR3 nucleotides read TGCGCCAGCAGCTACGCTAGCGGGGGGGCCGGAGATACGCAGTATTTT. The chain recombines TRBV5-1 with TRBJ2-3; 12 bases fit TRBD2. Germline trimming cut 3 bases from V and 5 bases from J; bases unmatched to any gene: 7. Germline assignment: CDR1 SGHRS and CDR2 YFSETQ. The CDR3 loop spans 16 amino acids.

Ten or more counts support this clonotype. This chain links TRBV3-1 with TRBJ2-5; 8 bases align to TRBD2. The V and J ends lost 0 bases and 2 bases, in that order; junction bases with no gene match: 8. CDR1 and CDR2 from the germline V gene are LGHDT and YNNKEL (reference sequence). CDR3 length equals 17 residues. Written as DNA, the CDR3 is TGTGCCAGCAGCCAAGATCTCTCGGGGGGGTTACAAGAGACCCAGTACTTC. Amino acids: CASSQDLSGGLQETQYF.

This clonotype was seen repeatedly, ten times or more. The chain combines TRBV10-3 with TRBJ2-5; maybe TRBD1 (6 bases). The CDR3 sequence is 15 residues long. CDR1 and CDR2 (germline): ENHRY, SYGVKD. The ends were cut back, 0 bases at V and 0 bases at J, with 8 bases in the middle. CDR3 amino acids: CAISESRTDQETQYF. The CDR3 region has the DNA TGTGCCATCAGTGAGTCGAGGACAGACCAAGAGACCCAGTACTTC.

As to this clonotype: One base away lies a much larger clone, so this may be a sequencing read error. This chain uses TRBV6-1 with TRBJ2-5; 8 bases align to TRBD2. This CDR3 is built from 13 residues. Germline V gene data show CDR1 as MNHNS and CDR2 as SASEGT. This CDR3 is CASRDSGGEAQYF. CDR3 nucleotide sequence: TGTGCCAGCAGGGACAGCGGGGGAGAGGCCCAGTACTTC.

This clonotype was counted many times. The chain joins TRBV11-2 to TRBJ2-1; 8 bases align to TRBD1. The J segment lost 1 base and the V segment lost 3 bases, leaving 8 bases of the junction unmatched. The CDR3 extends over 17 amino acids. Germline-derived CDR1 and CDR2 are SGHAT and FQNNGV. CDR3 sequence reads: CASSFPGQEWSYNEQFF. CDR3 DNA: TGTGCCAGCAGCTTCCCGGGACAGGAATGGTCCTACAATGAGCAGTTCTTC.

The chain recombines TRBV4-2 with TRBJ2-2, with 8 bases that match TRBD1. The CDR3 has 15 residues. V lost 6 bases, J lost 4 bases, and 7 bases stayed unmatched. Germline CDR1 and CDR2: LGHNA and YNFKEQ. The DNA of the CDR3 is TGTGCCAGCAGTACAGGGGGTGGTGGCACCGGGGAGCTGTTTTTT. It is translated as CASSTGGGGTGELFF.

The chain carries TRBV30 and TRBJ2-6, with TRBD2 as a possible D gene (6 bases). V lost 5 bases and J 0 bases, leaving 20 bases between the germline ends. The CDR3 runs 18 residues. Germline V CDR1 and CDR2: GTSNPN, SVGIG (reference sequence). The CDR3 here is CAWERPGASLSGANVLTF. Written as DNA, the CDR3 is TGTGCCTGGGAGAGGCCGGGAGCTTCACTCTCTGGGGCCAACGTCCTGACTTTC.

This clonotype was observed at least ten times. The rearrangement joins TRBV4-3 to TRBJ2-5; either TRBD1 or TRBD2 may fit D (5 bases each). The CDR3 sequence is 13 residues long. V was trimmed by 3 bases and J by 5 bases, leaving 10 bases between them. Germline V gives CDR1 LGHNA, CDR2 YSLEER. CDR3 coding DNA: TGCGCCAGCAGCCAGGGGACGAGGGAGACCCAGTACTTC. Translated, it gives CASSQGTRETQYF.

Concerning this clonotype: This clone may be a read error of a much larger clone one base away. The chain joins TRBV20-1 to TRBJ1-1; D gene uncertain. Trimming left V 8 bases short and J 2 bases short, with 21 bases between. CDR1 is DFQATT, CDR2 SNEGSKA, per germline (reference sequence). This CDR3 comprises 15 residues. CDR3 in amino acids: CSTNSDWGINTEAFF. The CDR3 nucleotides read TGCAGTACCAATTCTGACTGGGGAATTAACACTGAAGCTTTCTTT.

This clonotype was seen many times. The gene calls are TRBV7-2 and TRBJ1-6, with D unclear. Trimming removed 3 bases from V and 9 bases from J, with 12 bases in between. Germline CDR1 reads SGHTA; CDR2 reads FQGNSA. CDR3 length: 14 residues. The DNA of the CDR3 is TGTGCCAGCAGCTTTCAAGGGTTCTTTTCACCCCTCCACTTT. This codes for CASSFQGFFSPLHF.

The chain couples TRBV20-1 to TRBJ2-1; 9 bases match TRBD1. The CDR3 is 16 amino acids. Germline V lookup: CDR1 DFQATT, CDR2 SNEGSKA (reference sequence). Losses at the gene ends were 5 bases for V and 3 bases for J; bases not matched to a gene: 11. CDR3 sequence reads: CSAQSPQGAHYNEQFF. CDR3 nucleotide sequence: TGCAGTGCTCAGAGCCCACAGGGGGCCCACTACAATGAGCAGTTCTTC.

This clonotype has more than one count but fewer than ten. V usage is TRBV5-1 and J usage is TRBJ2-6; no reliable D call. V lost 0 bases and J lost 3, with 10 bases in between. Germline lookup yields CDR1 SGHRS and CDR2 YFSETQ. The CDR3 contains 16 residues. CDR3 loop: CASSLVPAYGANVLTF. The CDR3 nucleotides are TGCGCCAGCAGCTTGGTCCCGGCTTATGGGGCCAACGTCCTGACTTTC.

The chain combines TRBV20-1 with TRBJ1-4; 7 positions agree with TRBD1. Trimming at V came to 3 bases and at J to 8 bases, leaving 9 bases not matched to a gene. Germline CDR1 and CDR2: DFQATT and SNEGSKA (reference sequence). The CDR3 sequence is 14 residues long. The CDR3 sequence: CSASNRGTLEKLFF. CDR3 coding DNA: TGCAGTGCTAGTAACAGGGGCACTTTGGAAAAACTGTTTTTT.

At least ten counts were recorded for this clonotype. V and J are TRBV4-2 and TRBJ2-1; D might be TRBD2 (5 bases). The CDR3 runs 16 residues. With 6 bases removed from V and 9 bases from J, the gap between germline ends came to 24 bases. Per the germline V gene, CDR1 is LGHNA and CDR2 is YNFKEQ. CDR3 protein: CASSRPQDRGLSEQFF. The CDR3 DNA reads TGTGCCAGCAGTCGACCCCAGGACCGAGGGCTAAGTGAGCAGTTCTTC.

V and J are TRBV14 and TRBJ2-4; D may be TRBD1 (6 bases). The V gene lost 0 bases and the J gene lost 6 bases, with 6 bases spanning the gap. Germline-derived CDR1 and CDR2 are SGHDN and FVKESK. There are 13 residues in the CDR3. CDR3 in amino acids: CASSQDRGNIQYF. The CDR3 DNA reads as TGTGCCAGCAGCCAAGACAGGGGAAACATTCAGTACTTC.